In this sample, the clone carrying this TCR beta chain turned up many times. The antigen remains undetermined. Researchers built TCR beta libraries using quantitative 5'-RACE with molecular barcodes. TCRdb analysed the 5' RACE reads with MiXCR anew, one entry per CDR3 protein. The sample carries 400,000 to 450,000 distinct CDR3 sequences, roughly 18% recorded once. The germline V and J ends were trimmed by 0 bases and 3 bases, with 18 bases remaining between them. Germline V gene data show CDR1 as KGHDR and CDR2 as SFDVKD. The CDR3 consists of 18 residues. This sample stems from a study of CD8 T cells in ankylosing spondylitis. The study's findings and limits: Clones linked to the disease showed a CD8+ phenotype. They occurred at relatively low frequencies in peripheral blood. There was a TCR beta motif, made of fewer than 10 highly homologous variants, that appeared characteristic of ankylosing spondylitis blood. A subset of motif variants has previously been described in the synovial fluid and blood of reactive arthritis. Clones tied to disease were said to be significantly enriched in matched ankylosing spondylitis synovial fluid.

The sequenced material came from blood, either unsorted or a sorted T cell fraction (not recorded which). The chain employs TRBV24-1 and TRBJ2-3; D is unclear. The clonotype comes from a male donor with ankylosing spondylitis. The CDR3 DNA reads TGTGCCACCAGTGATTTGGTCGCTGACATCGGGCGGACAGATACGCAGTATTTT. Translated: CATSDLVADIGRTDTQYF.